Reported below is one TCR beta chain. What it recognizes is unknown. These data are taken from a study of OX40 agonist ivuxolimab in advanced cancers. As for the study in general: Dosing consisted of intravenous ivuxolimab at 0.01 to 10 mg/kg every 2 weeks. General study points: In general, CD8+ T cells held more expanded clones than CD4+ did, on average. CD4+ and CD8+ blood T cells expanded clonally by week 6 at 0.1 to 3.0 mg/kg. Antigen specificity was not determined for the expanded peripheral T cells.

Here immunoSEQ multiplex PCR was the method, and the copy in TCRdb shows in-frame clones only, minus some. This sample has some 13,000 clones; around 87% occur once, and the top ten carry about 6.7%. This specimen was CD4+ or CD8+ T cells sorted from blood, taken in a trial of the OX40 agonist ivuxolimab. The sequence came from an adult with an advanced solid tumor such as melanoma, head and neck, liver or kidney cancer.

Here the CDR3 reads CASSSHRGTGGYTF. The CDR3 DNA sequence: TGTGCCAGCAGCTCCCACAGGGGTACGGGCGGCTACACCTTC. The chain combines TRBV11-2 with TRBJ1-2, with 7 positions matching TRBD1. V was pared by 4 bases and J by 8 bases, with 10 bases of the junction left unmatched. This CDR3 has 14 amino acids. Per germline, CDR1 SGHAT and CDR2 FQNNGV.